Included here is one T cell receptor (beta chain) sequence, with context. Its matching antigen is unknown. The data originate from a study of blood T cells in healthy people across ages. Study findings and constraints: Whereas aged donors had fewer naive CD4+ cells, long-lived donors had more of them and higher diversity.

A second PCR of roughly 6 to 12 cycles used a sample-barcoded 5' primer and a J-beta primer mix. Tags on each cDNA molecule came from a template-switch adaptor with 12 random nucleotides. TCRdb reprocessed the 5' RACE reads with MiXCR, giving one entry per CDR3 protein. The table shows roughly 700,000 distinct CDR3 sequences, with 45% to 50% occurring only once. Germline V gene sequence: CDR1 SQVTM, CDR2 ANQGSEA. This CDR3 comprises 18 residues. Trimming cost V 3 bases and J 6 bases; bases outside gene matches: 19. The specimen sequenced was blood. This sequence joins TRBV29-1 and TRBJ2-1; 8 bases line up with TRBD1. The TCR comes from a woman aged 55-70 years in good health. The CDR3 coding sequence is TGCAGCGTTGACCGGGACAGGTCCCGTCATCCGACCATCAATGAGCAGTTCTTC. It yields the protein CSVDRDRSRHPTINEQFF.